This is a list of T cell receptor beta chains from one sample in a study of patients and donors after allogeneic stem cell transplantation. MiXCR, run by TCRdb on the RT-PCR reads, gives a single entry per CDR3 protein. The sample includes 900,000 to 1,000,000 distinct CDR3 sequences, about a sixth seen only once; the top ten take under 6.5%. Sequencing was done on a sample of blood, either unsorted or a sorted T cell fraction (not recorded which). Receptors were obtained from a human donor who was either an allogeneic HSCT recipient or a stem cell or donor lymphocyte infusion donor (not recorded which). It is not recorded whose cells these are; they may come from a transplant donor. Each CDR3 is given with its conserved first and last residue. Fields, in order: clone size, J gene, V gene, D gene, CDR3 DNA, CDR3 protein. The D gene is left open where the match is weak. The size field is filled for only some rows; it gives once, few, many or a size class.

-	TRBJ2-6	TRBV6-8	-	TGTGCCAGCCAGAAAGTTGGCCGGACGACTGGGGCCAACGTCCTGACTTTC	CASQKVGRTTGANVLTF
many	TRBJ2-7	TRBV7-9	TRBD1	TGTGCCAGCAGCTCACAGGGGGCACACGAGCAGTACTTC	CASSSQGAHEQYF
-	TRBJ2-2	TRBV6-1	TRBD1	TGTGCCAGCAGGGTGGACAGGGTTAACACCGGGGAGCTGTTTTTT	CASRVDRVNTGELFF
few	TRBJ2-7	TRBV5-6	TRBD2	TGTGCCAGCAGCCAAACCGGGACTAGCGTCGATAGCTTC	CASSQTGTSVDSF
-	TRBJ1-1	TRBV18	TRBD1	TGTGCCAGCACGACAGGGGAGATGAACACTGAAGCTTTCTTT	CASTTGEMNTEAFF
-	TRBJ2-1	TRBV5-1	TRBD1	TGCGCCAGCAGTTTACTTGTACAGGGGAATGAGCAGTTCTTC	CASSLLVQGNEQFF
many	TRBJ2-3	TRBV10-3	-	TGTGCCATCACCGACTCGGGACTCCCCACAGATACGCAGTATTTT	CAITDSGLPTDTQYF
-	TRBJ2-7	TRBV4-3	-	TGCGCCAGCAGCCGCTTACTCGGATCTTCCTACGAGCAGTACTTC	CASSRLLGSSYEQYF
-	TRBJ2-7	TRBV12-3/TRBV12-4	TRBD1	TGTGCCAGCAGTGCCCTCCCGTGGACAGGGGATTCCTACGAGCAGTACTTC	CASSALPWTGDSYEQYF
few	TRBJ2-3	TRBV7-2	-	TGTGCCAGCAGCCGACTCTTCTTCACAGATACGCAGTATTTT	CASSRLFFTDTQYF
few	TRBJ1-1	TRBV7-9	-	TGTGCCAGCAGCTACTCGGGGGGGAAGTACACTGAAGCTTTCTTT	CASSYSGGKYTEAFF
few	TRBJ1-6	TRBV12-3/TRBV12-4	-	TGTGCCAGCAGTCAAAATTCACCCCTCCACTTT	CASSQNSPLHF
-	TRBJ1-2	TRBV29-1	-	TGCAGCGTTCCTTCAAGAGATTATGGCTACACCTTC	CSVPSRDYGYTF
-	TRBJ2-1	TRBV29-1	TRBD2	TGCAGCTTCGGGGGAGGGTTAGCTTACAATGAGCAGTTCTTC	CSFGGGLAYNEQFF
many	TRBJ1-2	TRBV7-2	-	TGTGCCAGCACGACAGACACCTCTATTGGCTACACCTTC	CASTTDTSIGYTF
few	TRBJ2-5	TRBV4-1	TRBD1	TGCGCCAGCAGCCAAGAGTCGGGACAGGAGGGTGGAGAGACCCAGTACTTC	CASSQESGQEGGETQYF
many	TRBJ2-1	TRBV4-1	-	TGCGCCAGCAGCCAACTTTGGTTGCAGGGGACCAGCTCCTACAATGAGCAGTTCTTC	CASSQLWLQGTSSYNEQFF
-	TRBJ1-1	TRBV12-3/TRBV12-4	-	TGTGCCAGCCAATATAGGGGGTACAGGAACACTGAAGCTTTCTTT	CASQYRGYRNTEAFF
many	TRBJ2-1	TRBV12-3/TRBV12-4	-	TGTGCCAGTACTTACTCCAATGAGCAGTTCTTC	CASTYSNEQFF
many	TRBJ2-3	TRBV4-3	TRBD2	TGCGCCAGCAGCCAAGGATCCGGGGGGGGAGATACGCAGTATTTT	CASSQGSGGGDTQYF
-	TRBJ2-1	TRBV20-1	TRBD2	TGCAGTGCTAGAGACCCTAGCGGGAGGTTCTGGAATGAGCAGTTCTTC	CSARDPSGRFWNEQFF
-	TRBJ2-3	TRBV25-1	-	TGTGCCAGCAGTGAAAGGGGGTACACAGATACGCAGTATTTT	CASSERGYTDTQYF
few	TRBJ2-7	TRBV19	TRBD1	TGTGCCAGTAGAGGACAGGCAACCTACGAGCAGTACTTC	CASRGQATYEQYF
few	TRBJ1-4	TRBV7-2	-	TGTGCCAGCAGCACGCGGACATTTGCAACTAATGAAAAACTGTTTTTT	CASSTRTFATNEKLFF
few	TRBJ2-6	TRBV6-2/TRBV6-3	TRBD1	TGTGCCAGCAGCCTACTGGGGACAGGCTCTGGGGCCAACGTCCTGACTTTC	CASSLLGTGSGANVLTF
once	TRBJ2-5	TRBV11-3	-	TGTGCCAGCAGCACTAGGGGGAGTGAGACCCAGTACTTC	CASSTRGSETQYF
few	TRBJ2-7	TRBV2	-	TGTGCCAGCAGTGACCCAGGGGCGGTCTACGAGCAGTACTTC	CASSDPGAVYEQYF
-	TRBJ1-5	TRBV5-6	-	TGTGCCAGCAGCTTCCTTTCTAGTAGCAATCAGCCCCAGCATTTT	CASSFLSSSNQPQHF
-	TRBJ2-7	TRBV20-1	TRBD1	TGCAGCAGCCGGGACAGACAGTACTTC	CSSRDRQYF
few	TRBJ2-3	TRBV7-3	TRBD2	TGTGCCAGCAGCTTAAGGGGGGGGGAAGCAGATACGCAGTATTTT	CASSLRGGEADTQYF
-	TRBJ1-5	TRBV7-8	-	TGTGCCAGCAGCATATGGACCCGGAAGAACTCTCCCAATCAGCCCCAGCATTTT	CASSIWTRKNSPNQPQHF
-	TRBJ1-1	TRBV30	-	TGTGCCTGGGATTCAGGCGCCCAGGGGACTGAAGCTTTCTTT	CAWDSGAQGTEAFF